The next 29 T cell receptor beta chains were all read from a single sample in a study of cytomegalovirus exposure and HLA in healthy donors. Measured with immunoSEQ multiplex PCR; TCRdb has only the in-frame clones, and not every one. The sample includes 150,000 or so clones, 89% seen only once; the top ten take more than 1%. The sequencing sample was made of PBMCs. The receptors shown here come from a woman aged 18-29 years in good health and CMV-seronegative.

A single count supports this clone. V gene TRBV9 combines with J gene TRBJ2-3, with D possibly matching TRBD2 (5 bases). The CDR3 covers 21 residues. The germline V gene encodes CDR1 SGDLS and CDR2 YYNGEE. The V end was cut by 4 bases, the J end by 1 base, with 31 bases between. The CDR3 DNA follows: TGTGCCAGCAGCCAGACTATAGGACGGACGGACCGGCCGCGGGGCACAGATACGCAGTATTTT. Residues: CASSQTIGRTDRPRGTDTQYF.

The chain employs TRBV6-5 and TRBJ1-1; D call uncertain. Germline values: CDR1 MNHEY, CDR2 SVGAGI. This CDR3 contains 13 residues. With 3 bases removed from V and 0 bases from J, the gap between germline ends came to 5 bases. The CDR3 DNA reads TGTGCCAGCAGTTATTACTTGAACACTGAAGCTTTCTTT. It codes for CASSYYLNTEAFF.

The rearrangement joins TRBV25-1 to TRBJ1-1; D perhaps matches TRBD1 (6 bases). This CDR3 spans 13 amino acids. Trimming took 5 bases from V and 6 from J, leaving 13 bases between them. Germline-derived CDR1 and CDR2 are MGHDK and SYGVNS. The CDR3: CASSLLGGAEAFF. In DNA, the CDR3 is TGTGCCAGCAGTCTCCTAGGGGGGGCTGAAGCTTTCTTT.

This chain joins TRBV10-3 and TRBJ2-1, with TRBD2 identical over 12 bases. The CDR3 runs 17 residues. V shed 3 bases, J shed 7 bases, and the junction held 10 bases outside the gene matches. Germline V gives CDR1 ENHRY, CDR2 SYGVKD. The CDR3 region has the DNA TGTGCCATCAGTGACTACGACACTAGCGGGGGGCAGAATGAGCAGTTCTTC. It codes for CAISDYDTSGGQNEQFF.

This clone was seen just once. The chain couples TRBV6-5 to TRBJ1-2; TRBD1 might be the D (5 bases). V was cut by 6 bases and J by 3 bases, with 17 bases left in between. From germline, CDR1 is MNHEY and CDR2 SVGAGI. The CDR3 has 15 amino acids. The CDR3 bases are TGTGCCAGCAGACCCCCAGGGCAAGAGGACTATGGCTACACCTTC. It is translated as CASRPPGQEDYGYTF.

The V and J genes are TRBV10-3 and TRBJ2-3, with 8 nucleotides matching TRBD2. This CDR3 is 15 amino acids long. Germline V CDR1 and CDR2: ENHRY, SYGVKD. V was pared by 4 bases and J by 0 bases, with 3 bases of the junction left unmatched. Written as DNA, the CDR3 is TGTGCCATCAGTGTCTTAGCGGGGAGCACAGATACGCAGTATTTT. This codes for CAISVLAGSTDTQYF.

The sample holds one count of this clone. The chain links TRBV9 to TRBJ2-1, with 10 bases matching TRBD2. With V trimmed by 3 bases and J by 7 bases, 7 bases remained unmatched. This CDR3 has 15 residues. CDR1 SGDLS and CDR2 YYNGEE come from the germline V gene. CDR3 sequence reads: CASSGSSGGWNEQFF. The CDR3 DNA is TGTGCCAGCAGCGGGAGTAGCGGGGGGTGGAATGAGCAGTTCTTC.

The rearrangement joins TRBV7-6 to TRBJ2-7, with 7 bases matching TRBD2. This CDR3 spans 17 amino acids. Germline trimming cut 3 bases from V and 6 bases from J; bases unmatched to any gene: 17. CDR1 and CDR2 (germline): SGHVS, FNYEAQ. The CDR3 spells CASSLGPAGSSPGEQYF. DNA for the CDR3: TGTGCCAGCAGCTTGGGCCCAGCGGGGTCGTCCCCGGGCGAGCAGTACTTC.

This rearrangement joins TRBV5-4 to TRBJ1-2, with D possibly TRBD1 on 5 matching bases. V was clipped by 4 bases and J by 1 base, with 11 bases between them. This CDR3 is 14 amino acids long. Germline-derived CDR1 and CDR2 are SGHNT and YYREEE (reference sequence). CDR3 sequence: CASSTNGGNYGYTF. The CDR3 DNA reads TGTGCCAGCAGCACGAACGGGGGTAACTATGGCTACACCTTC.

The chain is built from TRBV21-1 and TRBJ2-1; the D call of TRBD1 is as the table states it, not checked on the DNA. TRBV21-1 is a pseudogene segment. The CDR3 has 14 residues. In DNA form, the CDR3 reads TGTGCCAGCAGCGACAGGGGGACCCACAATGAGCAGTTCTTC. This translates into CASSDRGTHNEQFF.

The chain joins TRBV2 to TRBJ1-4; no clear D. This CDR3 contains 13 residues. CDR1 and CDR2 from the germline V gene are SNHLY and FYNNEI. The ends were cut back, 6 bases at V and 7 bases at J, with 12 bases in the middle. The DNA of the CDR3 is TGTGCCAGCAGCTCCCTTGAGGGTGAAAAACTGTTTTTT. Its protein product is CASSSLEGEKLFF. Complete variable domain (other parts from reference TRBV2 and TRBJ1-4): EPEVTQTPSHQVTQMGQEVILRCVPISNHLYFYWYRQILGQKVEFLVSFYNNEISEKSEIFDDQFSVERPDGSNFTLKIRSTKLEDSAMYFCASSSLEGEKLFFGSGTQLSVL.

The CDR3: CASEQGSNTEAFF. In DNA form, the CDR3 reads TGTGCCAGTGAACAGGGGTCGAACACTGAAGCTTTCTTT. The genes are TRBV2 and TRBJ1-1; 7 bases are a match to TRBD1. Trimming at V came to 9 bases and at J to 1 base, leaving 5 bases not matched to a gene. The CDR3 contains 13 residues. Germline V gives CDR1 SNHLY, CDR2 FYNNEI. The entire variable domain, with the rest obtained from reference TRBV2 and TRBJ1-1, is as follows: EPEVTQTPSHQVTQMGQEVILRCVPISNHLYFYWYRQILGQKVEFLVSFYNNEISEKSEIFDDQFSVERPDGSNFTLKIRSTKLEDSAMYFCASEQGSNTEAFFGQGTRLTVV.

V usage is TRBV15 and J usage is TRBJ1-5; D is perhaps TRBD1 (5 bases). Trimming stripped 1 base from V and 11 bases from J, with 21 bases between. The CDR3 contains 16 residues. Germline loops: CDR1 LNHNV, CDR2 YYDKDF (reference sequence). CDR3 nucleotides: TGTGCCACCAGCAGAGTTCCGGGGGAGGGGCTGGAGGCCCAGCATTTT. Translated, it gives CATSRVPGEGLEAQHF.

The chain recombines TRBV5-5 with TRBJ1-2, with D tentatively TRBD1 (6 bases). The CDR3 sequence is 14 residues long. Trimming removed 6 bases at V and 6 bases at J, with 18 bases between. Germline CDR1 SGHKS, CDR2 YYEKEE (reference sequence). The CDR3 nucleotides read TGTGCCAGCACAGACGGCAGGGGATGGGATGGCTACACCTTC. This translates into CASTDGRGWDGYTF.

The V and J genes are TRBV5-1 and TRBJ2-2; the D is unclear. Germline V gene data show CDR1 as SGHRS and CDR2 as YFSETQ. The CDR3 totals 14 residues. V was clipped by 4 bases and J by 5 bases, with 12 bases between them. The CDR3 region is CASSPSQQTGELFF. The DNA for the CDR3 is TGCGCCAGCAGCCCCTCCCAACAGACCGGGGAGCTGTTTTTT.

V and J are TRBV6-1 and TRBJ2-2; D gene uncertain. Per germline, CDR1 MNHNS and CDR2 SASEGT. CDR3 length equals 13 residues. Trimming pared 2 bases from V and 3 bases from J, leaving 4 bases between. CDR3 bases: TGTGCCAGCAGTGAACGGGACACCGGGGAGCTGTTTTTT. Translation gives CASSERDTGELFF.

The chain joins TRBV18 to TRBJ1-1; TRBD1 agrees at 7 bases. V gave up 6 bases and J gave up 8 bases; unmatched junction bases: 6. CDR1 and CDR2 (germline): KGHSH, LQKENI. The CDR3 has 12 residues. The CDR3 DNA follows: TGTGCCAGCTCGCTACAGGGGACAGAAGCTTTCTTT. Protein sequence: CASSLQGTEAFF.

This clone was picked up one time. CDR3 region: CASRPGTGPYEQYF. The CDR3 DNA follows: TGCGCCAGCAGACCCGGGACAGGACCATACGAGCAGTACTTC. This chain links TRBV5-1 with TRBJ2-7; TRBD1 aligns across 8 bases. V was clipped by 5 bases and J by 4 bases; unmatched bases: 8. CDR1 SGHRS and CDR2 YFSETQ come from the germline V gene. The CDR3 has 14 amino acids.

The rearrangement joins TRBV11-2 to TRBJ2-7; D unclear. Germline V gives CDR1 SGHAT, CDR2 FQNNGV. The CDR3 length is 12 residues. The germline V and J ends were trimmed by 5 bases and 4 bases, with 9 bases remaining between them. CDR3 sequence: CASSPAGYEQYF. CDR3 coding DNA: TGTGCCAGCAGCCCGGCAGGTTACGAGCAGTACTTC.

In nucleotides, the CDR3 is TGTGCCAGCAGTATAAAACCGGGACAGGTGAGAACTGAAGCTTTCTTT. Residues: CASSIKPGQVRTEAFF. This chain joins TRBV27 and TRBJ1-1; 8 bases map to TRBD1. Germline trimming cut 5 bases from V and 5 bases from J; bases unmatched to any gene: 13. The CDR3 consists of 16 residues. Germline CDR1 MNHEY, CDR2 SMNVEV (reference sequence).

The rearrangement links TRBV7-8 to TRBJ1-2; possible D gene TRBD1, 6 bases. Looked up from germline, CDR1 is SGHVS and CDR2 is FQNEAQ. V was shortened by 0 bases and J by 8 bases, with 7 bases between the two germline ends. The CDR3 contains 12 residues. The CDR3 DNA follows: TGTGCCAGCAGCTTAGCGAGGGGGGGCTACACCTTC. This translates into CASSLARGGYTF.

V usage is TRBV7-2 and J usage is TRBJ1-1; 8 nucleotides align to TRBD1. The length of the CDR3 is 13 residues. CDR1 is SGHTA and CDR2 is FQGNSA in the germline V gene. The junction had 4 bases not matched to a gene; V was cut back by 5 bases and J by 5 bases. As DNA, the CDR3 is TGTGCCAGCAGCACACAGGGGGGAACTGAAGCTTTCTTT. It encodes CASSTQGGTEAFF.

V usage is TRBV18 and J usage is TRBJ2-7; 10 nucleotides line up with TRBD1. CDR1 and CDR2 from the germline V gene are KGHSH and LQKENI. This CDR3 region has 14 residues. Trimming at V came to 6 bases and at J to 4 bases, leaving 6 bases not matched to a gene. The CDR3: CASSGQGIRYEQYF. The CDR3 nucleotides are TGTGCCAGCTCGGGACAGGGGATACGATACGAGCAGTACTTC.

This rearrangement joins TRBV7-6 to TRBJ2-1; 11 bases are a match to TRBD2. The germline CDR1 and CDR2 sequences are SGHVS and FNYEAQ. This CDR3 comprises 21 residues. V shed 4 bases and J 0 bases; nucleotides not matched to a gene: 17. CDR3 region: CASSYSRTGTSGGRSYNEQFF. The CDR3 bases are TGTGCCAGCAGCTACTCGCGGACCGGGACTAGCGGAGGTCGCTCCTACAATGAGCAGTTCTTC.

In its sample, this clone was seen a few times. The chain recombines TRBV18 with TRBJ2-7; the match to TRBD2 covers 9 bases. The CDR3 extends over 15 amino acids. The germline V gene encodes CDR1 KGHSH and CDR2 LQKENI. Trimming took 2 bases from V and 7 from J; bases not matched to a gene: 9. The chain's CDR3 is CASSPAGGGAGEQYF. In DNA, the CDR3 is TGTGCCAGCTCACCAGCAGGCGGGGGGGCAGGGGAGCAGTACTTC.

This clone was recorded a few times. The chain combines TRBV19 with TRBJ1-2, with 7 bases lining up with TRBD1. This CDR3 has 16 residues. Germline loops: CDR1 LNHDA, CDR2 SQIVND (reference sequence). Trimming at V came to 8 bases and at J to 4 bases, leaving 16 bases not matched to a gene. In DNA, the CDR3 is TGTGCCAGTGCATTTGGGGCAGGGGGTTCACTCTATGGCTACACCTTC. Translating it yields CASAFGAGGSLYGYTF. The variable domain in full, with the rest retrieved from reference TRBV19 and TRBJ1-2, is DGGITQSPKYLFRKEGQNVTLSCEQNLNHDAMYWYRQDPGQGLRLIYYSQIVNDFQKGDIAEGYSVSREKKESFPLTVTSAQKNPTAFYLCASAFGAGGSLYGYTFGSGTRLTVV.

CDR3 amino acids: CASSGGTGVPETQYF. The CDR3, as DNA: TGCGCCAGCAGCGGGGGGACAGGGGTTCCAGAGACCCAGTACTTC. This rearrangement joins TRBV5-1 to TRBJ2-5, with TRBD1 identical over 10 bases. Unmatched junction bases numbered 7, after V lost 4 bases and J lost 4 bases. The CDR3 has 15 amino acids. Germline V CDR1 and CDR2: SGHRS, YFSETQ.

This sequence joins TRBV2 and TRBJ1-5; tentative D call: TRBD1 (6 bases). This CDR3 comprises 13 residues. V shed 8 bases and J shed 4 bases, with 12 bases lying between them. Germline CDR1 reads SNHLY; CDR2 reads FYNNEI. CDR3 nucleotide sequence: TGTGCCAGCTCCACAGGGTATAATCAGCCCCAGCATTTT. Translation gives CASSTGYNQPQHF.

The chain has TRBV7-2 and TRBJ2-5; D possibly corresponds to TRBD1 (5 bases). Germline-derived CDR1 and CDR2 are SGHTA and FQGNSA. This CDR3 spans 14 amino acids. V was pared by 1 base and J by 5 bases, with 11 bases between. The CDR3 protein is CASSLDAGMETQYF. CDR3 sequence (DNA): TGTGCCAGCAGCTTAGATGCAGGGATGGAGACCCAGTACTTC.